This T cell receptor beta chain derives from a study of T cell responses to AZD1222 COVID-19 vaccine. TCRdb's table, derived via immunoSEQ multiplex PCR, lists solely in-frame clones and lacks some. The sample has some 140,000 clones, about nine tenths seen once. Looked up from germline, CDR1 is SEHNR and CDR2 is FQNEAQ (reference sequence). V was cut by 4 bases and J by 4 bases, with 10 bases left in between. This CDR3 is 14 amino acids long. A remark on this clone: The antigen is unknown.

Findings and caveats of the study: The study identified only five or six AZD1222 recipients as seropositive at baseline. Clonal diversity may have been underestimated in mostly white British donors. Without day 14 samples, only post-peak T cell repertoires were studied. When two AZD1222 doses had been given, Spike-specific TCR breadth and depth rose.

The receptor was derived from an adult who received the AZD1222 COVID-19 vaccine. The rearrangement joins TRBV7-9 to TRBJ1-4, with D possibly being TRBD1 (5 bases). The sample in question was peripheral blood, obtained 28 days after the second AZD1222 dose. The CDR3 spells CASSSGQVNEKLFF. CDR3 sequence (DNA): TGTGCCAGCAGCTCCGGACAAGTTAATGAAAAACTGTTTTTT.